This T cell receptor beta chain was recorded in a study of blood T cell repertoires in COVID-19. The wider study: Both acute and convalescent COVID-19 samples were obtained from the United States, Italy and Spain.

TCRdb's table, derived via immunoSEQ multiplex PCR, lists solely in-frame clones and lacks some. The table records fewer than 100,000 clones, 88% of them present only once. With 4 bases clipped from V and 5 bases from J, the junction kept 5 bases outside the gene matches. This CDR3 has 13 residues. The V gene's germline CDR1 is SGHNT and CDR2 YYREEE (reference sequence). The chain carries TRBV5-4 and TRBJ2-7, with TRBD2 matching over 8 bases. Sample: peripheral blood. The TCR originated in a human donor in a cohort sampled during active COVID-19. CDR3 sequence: CASSLGGADEQYF. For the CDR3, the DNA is TGTGCCAGCAGCCTCGGGGGGGCCGACGAGCAGTACTTC.